The 13 T cell receptor beta chains listed next were all sequenced from one sample in a study of blood T cell repertoires in COVID-19. Clones were read by immunoSEQ multiplex PCR, and TCRdb kept only the in-frame ones, dropping some. The table lists a few hundred thousand clones, around 92% of them singletons. Sequencing used PBMCs or T cells enriched from blood (not recorded which). The receptors shown here come from a woman aged 45-65 years who had been exposed to COVID-19.

A single count supports this clone. The CDR3 reads CASSTWTSGGDEQFF. The CDR3 DNA sequence: TGTGCCAGCAGCACCTGGACTAGCGGGGGAGATGAGCAGTTCTTC. V gene TRBV9 combines with J gene TRBJ2-1; 13 nucleotides align to TRBD2. In germline, CDR1 is SGDLS, CDR2 YYNGEE. This CDR3 contains 15 residues. The V gene end was trimmed by 4 bases and the J gene end by 8 bases; junction bases not matched to a gene: 6.

The chain uses TRBV21-1 and TRBJ2-7; the table's TRBD2 call for D was not verified on the DNA. TRBV21-1 corresponds to a pseudogene. The CDR3 loop spans 12 amino acids. This chain's CDR3 is CASVVFSYEQYF. CDR3 bases: TGTGCCAGCGTAGTTTTCTCCTACGAGCAGTACTTC.

In this sample, this clone turned up once. In DNA, the CDR3 is TGTGCCAGTAGTTATCACGTAGATAGCAATCAGCCCCAGCATTTT. This translates into CASSYHVDSNQPQHF. The chain links TRBV19 to TRBJ1-5; no reliable D call. Germline CDR1 reads LNHDA; CDR2 reads SQIVND (reference sequence). The CDR3 covers 15 residues. The V end was cut by 5 bases, the J end by 0 bases, with 11 bases between.

The genes are TRBV19 and TRBJ1-1, with D unclear. Germline lookup yields CDR1 LNHDA and CDR2 SQIVND (reference sequence). With 6 bases removed from V and 4 bases from J, the gap between germline ends came to 12 bases. This CDR3 comprises 13 residues. The CDR3, as DNA: TGTGCCAGTAGCGTCAGGTTGGGCACTGAAGCTTTCTTT. The encoded protein is CASSVRLGTEAFF. The full variable domain, with the rest looked up from reference TRBV19 and TRBJ1-1, is DGGITQSPKYLFRKEGQNVTLSCEQNLNHDAMYWYRQDPGQGLRLIYYSQIVNDFQKGDIAEGYSVSREKKESFPLTVTSAQKNPTAFYLCASSVRLGTEAFFGQGTRLTVV.

The V gene is TRBV28, the J gene TRBJ1-4; a weak D match, TRBD1 (6 bases). Germline CDR1 and CDR2: MDHEN and SYDVKM. V gave up 3 bases and J gave up 9 bases, with 14 bases separating them. The CDR3 has 14 residues. The CDR3 spells CASSFSGVAKKLFF. The CDR3 nucleotides read TGTGCCAGCAGTTTCTCAGGGGTCGCAAAAAAACTGTTTTTT. Together with reference TRBV28 and TRBJ1-4, the CDR3 gives the full variable domain: DVKVTQSSRYLVKRTGEKVFLECVQDMDHENMFWYRQDPGLGLRLIYFSYDVKMKEKGDIPEGYSVSREKKERFSLILESASTNQTSMYLCASSFSGVAKKLFFGSGTQLSVL.

The chain uses TRBV14 and TRBJ1-2, with D unclear. V lost 4 bases to trimming and J lost 7 bases, with 19 bases between them. Germline V CDR1 and CDR2: SGHDN, FVKESK. The CDR3 length is 15 residues. CDR3 DNA sequence: TGTGCCAGCAGCCCGCGATTAGCGGGTGAGGGTGGCTACACCTTC. This encodes CASSPRLAGEGGYTF.

The rearrangement joins TRBV7-2 to TRBJ1-2; maybe TRBD1 (5 bases). Trimming left V 5 bases short and J 3 bases short, with 13 bases between. The length of the CDR3 is 14 residues. The germline gives CDR1 SGHTA, CDR2 FQGNSA. The CDR3 nucleotides are TGTGCCAGCAGCGTACGAGGGGAGGACTATGGCTACACCTTC. The encoded protein is CASSVRGEDYGYTF.

This chain connects TRBV5-4 to TRBJ1-1; 8 bases match TRBD1. Unmatched junction bases numbered 7, after V lost 4 bases and J lost 11 bases. The CDR3 totals 12 residues. Germline V lookup: CDR1 SGHNT, CDR2 YYREEE (reference sequence). The CDR3 region has the DNA TGTGCCAGCAGCGCGTTACAGGGGGTGGCTTTCTTT. Translation gives CASSALQGVAFF.

This rearrangement joins TRBV30 to TRBJ2-5; D gene unclear. With 0 bases removed from V and 5 bases from J, the gap between germline ends came to 7 bases. This CDR3 has 12 amino acids. Germline CDR1 GTSNPN, CDR2 SVGIG (reference sequence). The CDR3 here is CAWSVSRETQYF. CDR3 coding DNA: TGTGCCTGGAGTGTTTCTCGGGAGACCCAGTACTTC.

Here the CDR3 reads CASRRTGGAIGELFF. CDR3 bases: TGTGCCAGCAGAAGAACAGGGGGCGCGATCGGGGAGCTGTTTTTT. This sequence joins TRBV6-5 and TRBJ2-2; 9 positions match TRBD1. This CDR3 contains 15 residues. V shed 6 bases, J shed 7 bases, and the junction held 9 bases outside the gene matches. The germline V gene encodes CDR1 MNHEY and CDR2 SVGAGI.

The chain combines TRBV4-1 with TRBJ1-2; D gene uncertain. Between the trimmed V and J ends, which lost 1 base and 2 bases, there was a span of 14 bases. The CDR3 runs 16 residues. Germline assignment: CDR1 MGHRA and CDR2 YSYEKL. The CDR3 sequence is CASSQGGDKENYGYTF. The CDR3 DNA follows: TGCGCCAGCAGCCAAGGTGGTGACAAAGAAAACTATGGCTACACCTTC.

The chain joins TRBV4-1 to TRBJ1-1, with 8 bases fitting TRBD1. The germline V gene has CDR1 MGHRA and CDR2 YSYEKL. CDR3 size: 14 residues. Germline trimming cut 4 bases from V and 5 bases from J; bases unmatched to any gene: 6. The CDR3 bases are TGCGCCAGCAGCCGGCAACAGGGGGGTACTGAAGCTTTCTTT. This translates into CASSRQQGGTEAFF.

The chain couples TRBV6-4 to TRBJ2-1; 15 nucleotides match TRBD2. V lost 3 bases to trimming and J lost 4 bases; unmatched junction nucleotides: 10. The CDR3 covers 19 residues. Germline lookup yields CDR1 MRHNA and CDR2 SNTAGT. Written as DNA, the CDR3 is TGTGCCAGCAGTGAATCGGGACTAGCGGGGGGCCCTAATTACAATGAGCAGTTCTTC. It specifies CASSESGLAGGPNYNEQFF.